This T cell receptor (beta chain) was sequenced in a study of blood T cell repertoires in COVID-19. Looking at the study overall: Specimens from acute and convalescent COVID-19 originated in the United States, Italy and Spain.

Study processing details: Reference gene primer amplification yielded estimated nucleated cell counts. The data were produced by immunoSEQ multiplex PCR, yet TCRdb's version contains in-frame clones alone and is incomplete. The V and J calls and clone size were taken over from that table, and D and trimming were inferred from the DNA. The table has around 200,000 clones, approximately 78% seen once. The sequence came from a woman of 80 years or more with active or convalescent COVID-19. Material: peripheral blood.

The DNA for the CDR3 is TGTGCCAGCAGCTTAACGACGACAGGGGGCTATGGCTACACCTTC. Amino acids: CASSLTTTGGYGYTF. J is TRBJ1-2 and V is TRBV7-3; 9 bases agree with TRBD1. CDR1 and CDR2 (germline): SGHTA, FQGTGA. V gave up 0 bases and J gave up 4 bases; unmatched junction bases: 3. The CDR3 contains 15 residues.